This T cell receptor beta chain was recovered during a study of human T cells and chemical hapten exposure. Background on the study: A 2 cm by 2 cm inner upper arm patch received 2% DPC for sensitization. All patients underwent weekly scalp dosing with diphenylcyclopropenone for the full approximately 25-week study. Patients having alopecia areata, totalis or universalis were mostly female.

This clonotype was seen only a few times. The CDR3 consists of 16 residues. Germline V gene lookup returns CDR1 SGHVS and CDR2 FQNEAQ. V shed 1 base, J shed 4 bases, and the junction held 4 bases outside the gene matches. In TCRdb, the RACE reads were re-called with MiXCR into one record per CDR3 protein. The sample has about 55,000 distinct CDR3 sequences, 9.5% to 10% seen once. Time point: pre-sensitization, week 0. Regarding treatment: therapeutic diphenylcyclopropenone sensitization with weekly scalp DPC. Unfractionated whole blood was the source of the extracted total RNA. Samples of blood were obtained prior to the application of each patch test.

The sample in question was whole blood, obtained in connection with sensitization to the hapten diphenylcyclopropenone (DPC). The TCR sequence derives from a woman aged 30 to 39 with alopecia areata. Some clones in this sample may be carry-over from other donors' samples. The chain couples TRBV7-8 to TRBJ1-5, with TRBD1 identical over 10 bases. CDR3 loop: CASSLGDRGGNQPQHF. The CDR3 coding sequence is TGTGCCAGCAGCTTAGGGGACAGGGGAGGTAATCAGCCCCAGCATTTT. Full variable domain (rest looked up from reference TRBV7-8 and TRBJ1-5): GAGVSQSPRYKVAKRGQDVALRCDPISGHVSLFWYQQALGQGPEFLTYFQNEAQLDKSGLPSDRFFAERPEGSVSTLKIQRTQQEDSAVYLCASSLGDRGGNQPQHFGDGTRLSIL.